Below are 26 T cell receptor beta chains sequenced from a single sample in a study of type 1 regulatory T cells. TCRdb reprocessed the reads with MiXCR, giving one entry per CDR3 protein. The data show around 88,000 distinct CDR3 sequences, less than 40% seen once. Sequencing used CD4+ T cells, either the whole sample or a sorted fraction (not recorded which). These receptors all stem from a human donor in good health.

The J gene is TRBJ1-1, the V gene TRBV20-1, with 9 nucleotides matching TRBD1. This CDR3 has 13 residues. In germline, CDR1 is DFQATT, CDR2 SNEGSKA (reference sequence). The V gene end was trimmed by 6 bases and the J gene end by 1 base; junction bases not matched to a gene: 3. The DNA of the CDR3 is TGCAGTGCGAACAGGGGGCCGAACACTGAAGCTTTCTTT. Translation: CSANRGPNTEAFF.

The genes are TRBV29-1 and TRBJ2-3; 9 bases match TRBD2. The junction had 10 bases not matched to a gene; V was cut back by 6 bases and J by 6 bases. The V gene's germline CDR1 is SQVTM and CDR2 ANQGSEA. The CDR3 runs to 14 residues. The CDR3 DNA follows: TGCAGCGTCGGAGCAGCGGGAGGTCGGGATACGCAGTATTTT. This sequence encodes CSVGAAGGRDTQYF.

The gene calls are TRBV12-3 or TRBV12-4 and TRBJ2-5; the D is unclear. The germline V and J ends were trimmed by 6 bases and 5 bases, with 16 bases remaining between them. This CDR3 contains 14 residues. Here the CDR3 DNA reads TGTGCCAGCAGCCCGAACCGCGCGGTGGAGACCCAGTACTTC. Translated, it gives CASSPNRAVETQYF.

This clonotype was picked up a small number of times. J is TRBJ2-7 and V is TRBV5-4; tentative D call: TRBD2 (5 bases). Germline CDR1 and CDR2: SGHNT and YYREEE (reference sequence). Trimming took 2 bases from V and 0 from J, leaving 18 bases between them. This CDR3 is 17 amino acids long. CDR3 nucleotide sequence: TGTGCCAGCAGCTTATACATTAGGACTTTAACCTCCTACGAGCAGTACTTC. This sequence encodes CASSLYIRTLTSYEQYF.

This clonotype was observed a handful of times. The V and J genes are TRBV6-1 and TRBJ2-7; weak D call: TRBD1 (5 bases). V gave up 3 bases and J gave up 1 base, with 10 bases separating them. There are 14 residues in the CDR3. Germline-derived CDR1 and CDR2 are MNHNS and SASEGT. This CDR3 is CASSEAGWSYEQYF. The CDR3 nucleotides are TGTGCCAGCAGTGAGGCAGGGTGGTCCTACGAGCAGTACTTC.

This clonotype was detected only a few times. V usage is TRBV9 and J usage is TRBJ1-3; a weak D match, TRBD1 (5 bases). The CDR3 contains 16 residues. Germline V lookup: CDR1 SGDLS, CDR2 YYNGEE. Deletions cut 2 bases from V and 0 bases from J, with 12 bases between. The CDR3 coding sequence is TGTGCCAGCAGCGTGACAGTATCTACCTCTGGAAACACCATATATTTT. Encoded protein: CASSVTVSTSGNTIYF.

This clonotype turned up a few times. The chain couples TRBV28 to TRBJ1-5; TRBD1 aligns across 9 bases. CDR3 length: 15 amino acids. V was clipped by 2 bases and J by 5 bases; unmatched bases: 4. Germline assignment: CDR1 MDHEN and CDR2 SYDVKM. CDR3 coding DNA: TGTGCCAGCAGTTTACCTAGGACAGGGGATCAGCCCCAGCATTTT. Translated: CASSLPRTGDQPQHF.

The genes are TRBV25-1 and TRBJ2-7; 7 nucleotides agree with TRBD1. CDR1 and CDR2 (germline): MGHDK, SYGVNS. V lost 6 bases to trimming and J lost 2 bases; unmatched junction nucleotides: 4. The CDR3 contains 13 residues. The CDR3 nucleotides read TGTGCCAGCAGGAAGACAGGGACCTACGAGCAGTACTTC. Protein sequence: CASRKTGTYEQYF.

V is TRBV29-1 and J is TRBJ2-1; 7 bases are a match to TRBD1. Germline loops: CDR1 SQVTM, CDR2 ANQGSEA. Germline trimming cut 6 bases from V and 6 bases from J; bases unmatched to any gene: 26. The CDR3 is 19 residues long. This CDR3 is CSVTALRTGQQVSANEQFF. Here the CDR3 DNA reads TGCAGCGTCACTGCCCTACGGACAGGCCAACAGGTCTCTGCCAATGAGCAGTTCTTC.

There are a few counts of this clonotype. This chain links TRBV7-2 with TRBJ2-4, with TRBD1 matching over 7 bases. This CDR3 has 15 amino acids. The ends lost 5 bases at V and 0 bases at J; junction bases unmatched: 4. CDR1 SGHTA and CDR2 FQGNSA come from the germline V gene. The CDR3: CASSRDRVAKNIQYF. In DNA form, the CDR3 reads TGTGCCAGCAGCAGGGACAGAGTAGCCAAAAACATTCAGTACTTC. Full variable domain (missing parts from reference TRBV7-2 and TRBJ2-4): GAGVSQSPSNKVTEKGKDVELRCDPISGHTALYWYRQSLGQGLEFLIYFQGNSAPDKSGLPSDRFSAERTGGSVSTLTIQRTQQEDSAVYLCASSRDRVAKNIQYFGAGTRLSVL.

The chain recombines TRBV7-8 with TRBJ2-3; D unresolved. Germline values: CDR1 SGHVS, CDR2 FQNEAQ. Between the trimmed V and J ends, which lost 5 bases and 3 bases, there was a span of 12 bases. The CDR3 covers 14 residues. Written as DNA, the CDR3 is TGTGCCAGCAGCCCCCGGGTAGCTACAGATACGCAGTATTTT. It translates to CASSPRVATDTQYF. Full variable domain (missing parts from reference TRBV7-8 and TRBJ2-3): GAGVSQSPRYKVAKRGQDVALRCDPISGHVSLFWYQQALGQGPEFLTYFQNEAQLDKSGLPSDRFFAERPEGSVSTLKIQRTQQEDSAVYLCASSPRVATDTQYFGPGTRLTVL.

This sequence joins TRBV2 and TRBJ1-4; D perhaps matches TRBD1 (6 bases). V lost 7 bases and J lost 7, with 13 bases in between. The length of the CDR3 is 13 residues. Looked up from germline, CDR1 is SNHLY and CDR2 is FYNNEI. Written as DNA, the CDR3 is TGTGCCAGCACCGGGGGCAGGAGTGAAAAACTGTTTTTT. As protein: CASTGGRSEKLFF.

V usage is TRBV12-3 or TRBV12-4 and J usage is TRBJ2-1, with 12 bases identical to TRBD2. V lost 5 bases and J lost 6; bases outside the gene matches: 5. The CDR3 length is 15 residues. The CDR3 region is CASSQGLAGSNEQFF. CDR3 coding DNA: TGTGCCAGCAGTCAAGGACTAGCGGGAAGCAATGAGCAGTTCTTC.

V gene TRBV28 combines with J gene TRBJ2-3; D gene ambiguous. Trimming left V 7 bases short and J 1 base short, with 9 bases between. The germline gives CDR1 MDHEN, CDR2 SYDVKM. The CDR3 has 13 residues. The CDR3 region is CASNGPRTDTQYF. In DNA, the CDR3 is TGTGCCAGCAACGGCCCCCGCACAGATACGCAGTATTTT.

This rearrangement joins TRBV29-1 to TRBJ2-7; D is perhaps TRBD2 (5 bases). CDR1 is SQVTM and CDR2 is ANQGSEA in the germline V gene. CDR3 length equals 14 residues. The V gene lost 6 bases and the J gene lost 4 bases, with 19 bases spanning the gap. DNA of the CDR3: TGCAGCGTGCGTGATGGACTGGAGAATTACGAGCAGTACTTC. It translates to CSVRDGLENYEQYF.

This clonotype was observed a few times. CDR3 DNA: TGTGCCATCAGTGATATGGCAGGTGTCTACGAGCAGTACTTC. It yields the protein CAISDMAGVYEQYF. The chain uses TRBV10-3 and TRBJ2-7; D is uncertain. The germline CDR1 and CDR2 sequences are ENHRY and SYGVKD. Between the trimmed V and J ends, which lost 3 bases and 3 bases, there was a span of 12 bases. The CDR3 sequence is 14 residues long.

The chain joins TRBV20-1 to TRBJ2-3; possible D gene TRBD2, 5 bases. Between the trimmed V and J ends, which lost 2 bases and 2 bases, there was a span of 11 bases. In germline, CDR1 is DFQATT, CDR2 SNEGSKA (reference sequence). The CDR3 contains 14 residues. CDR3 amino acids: CSARRSGSTDTQYF. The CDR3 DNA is TGCAGTGCTAGAAGAAGCGGTTCCACAGATACGCAGTATTTT.

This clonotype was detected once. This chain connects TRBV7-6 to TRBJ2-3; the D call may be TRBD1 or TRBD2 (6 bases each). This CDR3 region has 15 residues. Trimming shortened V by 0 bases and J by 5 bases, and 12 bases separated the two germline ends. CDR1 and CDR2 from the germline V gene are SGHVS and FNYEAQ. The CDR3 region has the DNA TGTGCCAGCAGCTTAGCGCACGGGGGACAAGATACGCAGTATTTT. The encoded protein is CASSLAHGGQDTQYF.

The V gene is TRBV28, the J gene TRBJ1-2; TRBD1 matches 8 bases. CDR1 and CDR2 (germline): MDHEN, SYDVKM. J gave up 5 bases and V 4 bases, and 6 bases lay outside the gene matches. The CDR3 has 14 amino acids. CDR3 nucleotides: TGTGCCAGCAGTTCAGACAGGGGACAATATGGCTACACCTTC. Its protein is CASSSDRGQYGYTF.

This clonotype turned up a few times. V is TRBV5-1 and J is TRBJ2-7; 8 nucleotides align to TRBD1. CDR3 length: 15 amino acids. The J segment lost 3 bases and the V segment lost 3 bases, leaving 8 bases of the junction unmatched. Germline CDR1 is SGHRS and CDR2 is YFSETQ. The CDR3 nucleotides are TGCGCCAGCAGCTCCGCCGTGGACAGGGTCTACGAGCAGTACTTC. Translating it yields CASSSAVDRVYEQYF.

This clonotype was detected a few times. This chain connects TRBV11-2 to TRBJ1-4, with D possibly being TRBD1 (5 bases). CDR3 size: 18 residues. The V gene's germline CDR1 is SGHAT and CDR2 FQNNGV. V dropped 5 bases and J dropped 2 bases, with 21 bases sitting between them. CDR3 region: CASSPISSAGGTNEKLFF. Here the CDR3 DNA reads TGTGCCAGCAGCCCGATCAGCTCCGCCGGGGGGACTAATGAAAAACTGTTTTTT.

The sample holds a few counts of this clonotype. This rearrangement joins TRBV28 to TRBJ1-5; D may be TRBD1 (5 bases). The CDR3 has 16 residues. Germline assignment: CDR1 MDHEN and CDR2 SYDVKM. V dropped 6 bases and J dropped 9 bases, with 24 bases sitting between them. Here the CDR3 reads CASSLSDGAVGRPQHF. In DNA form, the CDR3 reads TGTGCCAGCAGCCTCTCGGACGGAGCCGTGGGACGGCCCCAGCATTTT. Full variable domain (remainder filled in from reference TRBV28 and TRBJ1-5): DVKVTQSSRYLVKRTGEKVFLECVQDMDHENMFWYRQDPGLGLRLIYFSYDVKMKEKGDIPEGYSVSREKKERFSLILESASTNQTSMYLCASSLSDGAVGRPQHFGDGTRLSIL.

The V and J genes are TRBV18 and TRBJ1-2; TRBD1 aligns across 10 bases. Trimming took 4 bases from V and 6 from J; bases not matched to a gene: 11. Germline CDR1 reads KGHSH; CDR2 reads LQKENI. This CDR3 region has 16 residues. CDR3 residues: CASSQSNVGTGDGYTF. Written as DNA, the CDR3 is TGTGCCAGCTCACAGTCAAACGTCGGGACAGGGGATGGCTACACCTTC.

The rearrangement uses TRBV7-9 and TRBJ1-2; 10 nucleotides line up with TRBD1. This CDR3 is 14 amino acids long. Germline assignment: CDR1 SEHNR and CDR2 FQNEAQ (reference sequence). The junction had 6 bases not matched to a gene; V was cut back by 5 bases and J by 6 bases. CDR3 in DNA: TGTGCCAGCAGCCCCAGGGGACAGGGGAATGGCTACACCTTC. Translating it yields CASSPRGQGNGYTF. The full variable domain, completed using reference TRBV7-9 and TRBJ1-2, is DTGVSQNPRHKITKRGQNVTFRCDPISEHNRLYWYRQTLGQGPEFLTYFQNEAQLEKSRLLSDRFSAERPKGSFSTLEIQRTEQGDSAMYLCASSPRGQGNGYTFGSGTRLTVV.

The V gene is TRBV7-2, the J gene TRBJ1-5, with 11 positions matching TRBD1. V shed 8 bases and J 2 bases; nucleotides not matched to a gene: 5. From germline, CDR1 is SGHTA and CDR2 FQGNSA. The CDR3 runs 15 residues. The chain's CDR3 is CASHGQGAGNQPQHF. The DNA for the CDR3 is TGTGCCAGCCATGGACAGGGGGCGGGCAATCAGCCCCAGCATTTT.

In DNA form, the CDR3 reads TGTGCCAGCAAAAAACCGGAGTTCTTC. It codes for CASKKPEFF. This chain uses TRBV28 with TRBJ2-1; D not resolved. Germline assignment: CDR1 MDHEN and CDR2 SYDVKM. The CDR3 has 9 amino acids. With 7 bases removed from V and 14 bases from J, the gap between germline ends came to 9 bases.